The text below deals with one T cell receptor beta chain. The sample originates from a study of blood T cell repertoires in COVID-19. The wider study: Sources were T cells, B-cell-depleted T cells, or PBMCs; the material itself was cDNA or gDNA.

Trimming took 5 bases from V and 7 from J, leaving 21 bases between them. Germline-derived CDR1 and CDR2 are SGHTA and FQGNSA. The CDR3 runs 16 residues. Data came from immunoSEQ multiplex PCR; TCRdb stores just in-frame clones and leaves some out. This table holds 280,000 or so clones, about 80% found once. The specimen was peripheral blood. The J gene is TRBJ2-1, the V gene TRBV7-2, with a tentative D call TRBD2 (5 bases). The TCR comes from a woman aged 45-59 years who had recovered from COVID-19. Here the CDR3 DNA reads TGTGCCAGCAGCGGCCTTCCAGCGGAGCTAGGGAATGAGCAGTTCTTC. Its protein is CASSGLPAELGNEQFF.